The following is a T cell receptor (beta chain) sequence with its context. This sample stems from a study of blood T cell repertoires in COVID-19. As for the study in general: PBMCs, B-cell-depleted T cells, or T cells were the source of the cDNA or gDNA that made up the material.

With V trimmed by 1 base and J by 5 bases, 7 bases remained unmatched. Germline assignment: CDR1 SGHVS and CDR2 FQNEAQ. The CDR3 runs to 16 residues. Sequenced by immunoSEQ multiplex PCR; TCRdb stores in-frame clones only, minus some. The sample records about 240,000 clones, roughly 85% being singletons. The chain combines TRBV7-8 with TRBJ2-1, with TRBD2 matching 8 bases. This TCR was sampled from a woman aged 18-30 years with acute or convalescent COVID-19. What was sequenced was peripheral blood. In nucleotides, the CDR3 is TGTGCCAGCAGCTTAGGCAAAGCGGGAGTCCACAATGAGCAGTTCTTC. It is translated as CASSLGKAGVHNEQFF.